Given below is one TCR beta chain in context. Antigen unknown. Negative isolation yielded the CD8+ and CD4+ T cells, while FACS enriched the TEMRA cells. The data derive from a study of CD8 T cells in Susac syndrome. General observations from the study: It was acknowledged in the study that its TCR sequencing and HLA analysis involved a relatively small number of individuals.

When the RNA was reverse transcribed, random hexamers were used with an input of about 0.45 to 1 ug. Coverage of TCR beta CDR3 amplification by immunoSEQ multiplex PCR extended to 54 Vbeta and 13 Jbeta. TCRdb re-called the immunoSEQ multiplex PCR reads through MiXCR, storing one row per CDR3 protein. Here the sample spans about 430,000 distinct CDR3 sequences, roughly 85% being singletons. The CDR3 contains 15 residues. CDR1 SGHRS and CDR2 YFSETQ come from the germline V gene. V shed 2 bases and J shed 3 bases, with 15 bases lying between them. The receptor's source is a human donor with multiple sclerosis. The chain has TRBV5-1 and TRBJ2-7; no firm D call. Sequencing was done on a sample of CD8+ T cells from PBMCs. This CDR3 reads CASSFGPRALYEQYF. In DNA, the CDR3 is TGCGCCAGCAGCTTCGGACCAAGGGCCCTCTACGAGCAGTACTTC.